A selection of T cell receptor beta chains follows, all from one sample in a study of blood T cell repertoires in COVID-19. Using immunoSEQ multiplex PCR, the repertoire was profiled, and TCRdb retains in-frame clones only, with some absent. The data show 150,000 to 200,000 clones, less than 85% seen once. Sequencing was done on a sample of peripheral blood. These receptors all come from a human donor with acute or convalescent COVID-19. The donor label of this sample is uncertain. CDR3s include the opening cysteine and the closing phenylalanine or tryptophan. The D gene is left open where the match is weak. A clone size is listed for some rows: how often the clone was seen (once, few, many), or a class if it is expanded.

TRBV9	TRBJ2-3	NA	NA	TGTGCCAGCGGCCGTTCCGATACGCAGTATTTT	CASGRSDTQYF
TRBV27	TRBJ1-2	NA	NA	TGTGCCAGCAGTCCCTCGGACAATTTTAGCTACACCTTC	CASSPSDNFSYTF
TRBV5-4	TRBJ1-2	TRBD1	NA	TGTGCCAGCAGCCCCGGACAGGGCCTGGGGACCTTC	CASSPGQGLGTF
TRBV25-1	TRBJ2-7	NA	NA	TGTGCCAGCAGTGCCACAGTTACCTACGAGCAGTACTTC	CASSATVTYEQYF
TRBV19	TRBJ1-1	TRBD1	once	TGTGCCAGTAGCCCGACAGGGGGAAAGACTGAAGCTTTCTTT	CASSPTGGKTEAFF
TRBV7-2	TRBJ2-5	NA	NA	TGTGCCAGCAGCTCCTCGTACCAAGAGACCCAGTACTTC	CASSSSYQETQYF
TRBV6-6	TRBJ1-5	NA	NA	TGTGCCAGCAGTTTGAGAGGGCCCAATCAGCCCCAGCATTTT	CASSLRGPNQPQHF
TRBV7-9	TRBJ1-2	TRBD1	NA	TGTGCCAGCAGCTTAAACGAAGGGACAGTCTATGGCTACACCTTC	CASSLNEGTVYGYTF
TRBV3-1/TRBV3-2	TRBJ2-7	NA	NA	TGTGCCAGCAGCCAGGGTTTGGGGGCCCACGAGCAGTACTTC	CASSQGLGAHEQYF
TRBV7-3	TRBJ1-2	NA	NA	TGTGCCAGCAGCCCCCTCGCCCGCACTGACTATGGCTACACCTTC	CASSPLARTDYGYTF
TRBV25-1	TRBJ1-6	NA	once	TGTGCCAGCCACCCGGACACTAATTCACCCCTCCACTTT	CASHPDTNSPLHF
TRBV6-6	TRBJ2-1	TRBD1	NA	TGTGCCAGCAGTTCCCAGGGGGCGACCTCCAATGAGCAGTTCTTC	CASSSQGATSNEQFF
TRBV6-5	TRBJ2-7	TRBD1	NA	TGTGCCAGCAGTTACTGGACAGGCTACGAGCAGTACTTC	CASSYWTGYEQYF
TRBV28	TRBJ1-2	NA	NA	TGTGCCAGCAGGGGGGACTCTAGGGGCTACACCTTC	CASRGDSRGYTF
TRBV13	TRBJ1-4	TRBD1	NA	TGTGCCAGCAGCACCGGACAGGGGGCGCGGGGAGAAAAACTGTTTTTT	CASSTGQGARGEKLFF
TRBV6-1	TRBJ2-4	NA	NA	TGTGCCAGCAGTGAAGGACCCCAGGGGGCCAAAAACATTCAGTACTTC	CASSEGPQGAKNIQYF
TRBV5-1	TRBJ2-3	TRBD2	NA	TGCGCCAGCAGCCCACGGGAGGCCAGGTCAGATACGCAGTATTTT	CASSPREARSDTQYF
TRBV5-1	TRBJ2-7	NA	NA	TGCGCCAGCAGCTTTGGTTCGGGGAGGGGGTACGAGCAGTACTTC	CASSFGSGRGYEQYF
TRBV9	TRBJ2-7	TRBD2	NA	TGTGCCAGCAGCGTAGCTGGGAGCGGGGGGCCCTACGAGCAGTACTTC	CASSVAGSGGPYEQYF
TRBV19	TRBJ2-7	TRBD1	NA	TGTGCCAGTAGTACCGGACAGGGTGAAACGCCTTCTTACGAGCAGTACTTC	CASSTGQGETPSYEQYF
TRBV11-3	TRBJ1-4	NA	NA	TGTGCCAGCAGCTTAGGCCAGGGGTCTAATGAAAAACTGTTTTTT	CASSLGQGSNEKLFF
TRBV7-8	TRBJ1-6	NA	NA	TGTGCCAGCAGCTCGACGGACAGCCCGAATTCACCCCTCCACTTT	CASSSTDSPNSPLHF
TRBV28	TRBJ1-3	NA	NA	TGTGCCAGCACCACTCTTGGGACACCCTCTGGAAACACCATATATTTT	CASTTLGTPSGNTIYF
TRBV5-5	TRBJ1-4	NA	NA	TGTGCCAGCAGCTTCGGGGACACGATCAATGAAAAACTGTTTTTT	CASSFGDTINEKLFF
TRBV19	TRBJ1-4	NA	NA	TGTGCCAGTAGCGTCCCCACCCCGCGGCAAGAAAAACTGTTTTTT	CASSVPTPRQEKLFF
TRBV6-5	TRBJ1-2	NA	NA	TGTGCCAGCAGAGAGGGAGGTTGGAGGTATGGCTACACCTTC	CASREGGWRYGYTF
TRBV4-2	TRBJ1-3	TRBD1	NA	TGTGCCAGCACCCTAGACAGGGACTCTGGAAACACCATATATTTT	CASTLDRDSGNTIYF
TRBV29-1	TRBJ2-7	NA	NA	TGCAGCGTTGGACAGGCCGAGCAGTACTTC	CSVGQAEQYF